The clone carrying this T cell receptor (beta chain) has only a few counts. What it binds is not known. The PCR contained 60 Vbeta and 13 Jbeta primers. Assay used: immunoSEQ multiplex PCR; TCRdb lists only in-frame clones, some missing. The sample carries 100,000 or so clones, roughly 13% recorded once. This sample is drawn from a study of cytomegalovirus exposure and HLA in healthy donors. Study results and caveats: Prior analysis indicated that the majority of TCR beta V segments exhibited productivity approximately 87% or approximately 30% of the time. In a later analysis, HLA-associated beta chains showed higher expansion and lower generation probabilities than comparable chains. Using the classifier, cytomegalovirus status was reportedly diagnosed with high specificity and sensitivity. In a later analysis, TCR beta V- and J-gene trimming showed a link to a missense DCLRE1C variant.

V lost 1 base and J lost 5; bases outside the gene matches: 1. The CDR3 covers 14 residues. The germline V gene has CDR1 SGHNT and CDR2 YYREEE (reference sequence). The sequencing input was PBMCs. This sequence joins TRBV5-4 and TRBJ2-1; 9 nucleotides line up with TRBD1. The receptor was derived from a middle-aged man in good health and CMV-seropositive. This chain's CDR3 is CASSLTGGHNEQFF. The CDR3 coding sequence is TGTGCCAGCAGCTTGACAGGGGGCCACAATGAGCAGTTCTTC. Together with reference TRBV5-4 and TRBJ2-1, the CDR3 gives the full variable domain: ETGVTQSPTHLIKTRGQQVTLRCSSQSGHNTVSWYQQALGQGPQFIFQYYREEENGRGNFPPRFSGLQFPNYSSELNVNALELDDSALYLCASSLTGGHNEQFFGPGTRLTVL.